Listed here are 28 T cell receptor beta chains from one sample, sequenced in a study of shared T cell receptors in the human thymus. Here immunoSEQ multiplex PCR was the method, and the copy in TCRdb shows in-frame clones only, minus some. The table has 500,000 to 550,000 clones, roughly 74% seen once. These same data were also listed under a study on human thymus T cells.

The sequenced sample was thymocytes. These receptors were taken from a boy younger than two with a congenital heart defect.

The chain uses TRBV5-1 and TRBJ2-1; D may be TRBD1 (5 bases). The CDR3 consists of 15 residues. The V end lost 6 bases, the J end lost 2 bases, and 15 bases lay between the germline ends. CDR1 SGHRS and CDR2 YFSETQ come from the germline V gene. The CDR3 sequence is CASTSRPDTYNEQFF. CDR3 DNA: TGCGCCAGCACCTCCCGACCGGACACCTACAATGAGCAGTTCTTC.

This chain uses TRBV10-3 with TRBJ2-7, with 9 bases fitting TRBD2. CDR3 length: 15 residues. The germline V gene has CDR1 ENHRY and CDR2 SYGVKD. V shed 5 bases, J shed 0 bases, and the junction held 5 bases outside the gene matches. The CDR3 coding sequence is TGTGCCATCAGTTTAGCGGGAGTTTTCTCCTACGAGCAGTACTTC. It encodes CAISLAGVFSYEQYF.

The J gene is TRBJ2-2, the V gene TRBV7-6, with 8 nucleotides matching TRBD2. The CDR3 is made up of 17 amino acids. Germline loops: CDR1 SGHVS, CDR2 FNYEAQ. Unmatched junction bases numbered 12, after V lost 5 bases and J lost 4 bases. This chain's CDR3 is CASSQRGFPQVTGELFF. CDR3 coding DNA: TGTGCCAGCAGCCAGCGGGGGTTCCCTCAGGTCACCGGGGAGCTGTTTTTT. The full variable domain, with the rest looked up from reference TRBV7-6 and TRBJ2-2, is GAGVSQSPRYKVTKRGQDVALRCDPISGHVSLYWYRQALGQGPEFLTYFNYEAQQDKSGLPNDRFSAERPEGSISTLTIQRTEQRDSAMYRCASSQRGFPQVTGELFFGEGSRLTVL.

This clone was found once. The genes are TRBV4-1 and TRBJ2-1; 9 bases are shared with TRBD2. The CDR3 covers 20 residues. CDR1 is MGHRA, CDR2 YSYEKL, per germline. V trimming: 1 base; J trimming: 0 bases; junction bases outside the gene matches: 13. CDR3 DNA sequence: TGCGCCAGCAGCCAAGGGGAGGCGGGAGGGGGGCCCCGCTCCTACAATGAGCAGTTCTTC. Translation: CASSQGEAGGGPRSYNEQFF.

The chain has TRBV4-1 and TRBJ2-4; 9 positions match TRBD1. The CDR3 runs 22 residues. The J segment lost 1 base and the V segment lost 0 bases, leaving 19 bases of the junction unmatched. The V gene's germline CDR1 is MGHRA and CDR2 YSYEKL. CDR3 sequence (DNA): TGCGCCAGCAGCCAAGATCGAGGGACAGGGCTCGCGGACACGAGGGCCAAAAACATTCAGTACTTC. Translating gives CASSQDRGTGLADTRAKNIQYF.

About this clone: The CDR3 does not close with the conserved phenylalanine or tryptophan, likely indicating a read error. The DNA is left out, because the CDR3 cannot be placed on it with certainty; the CDR3 is given as TCRdb lists it. V and J are TRBV20-1 and TRBJ1-2; TRBD1 was called by the table and not checked on the DNA. Including both end residues, the CDR3 is 10 amino acids long. Germline V gives CDR1 DFQATT, CDR2 SNEGSKA (reference sequence). CDR3: CSPLTGFLGG.

The rearrangement joins TRBV7-9 to TRBJ2-1; D ambiguous. This CDR3 has 12 residues. CDR1 and CDR2 from the germline V gene are SEHNR and FQNEAQ (reference sequence). Trimming pared 2 bases from V and 12 bases from J, leaving 11 bases between. The CDR3 sequence: CASSLSRPGQFF. CDR3 DNA sequence: TGTGCCAGCAGCTTAAGTCGGCCGGGGCAGTTCTTC.

The chain uses TRBV4-3 and TRBJ2-7; 8 bases line up with TRBD1. This CDR3 region has 15 residues. The V segment lost 3 bases and the J segment 3 bases; nucleotides outside the gene matches: 7. Germline V gene data show CDR1 as LGHNA and CDR2 as YSLEER. The CDR3 DNA reads as TGCGCCAGCAGCCAGGCCCGGGACAGGTGCTACGAGCAGTACTTC. It specifies CASSQARDRCYEQYF.

This clone was seen a few times. The chain recombines TRBV4-1 with TRBJ2-7; tentatively, D is TRBD2 (5 bases). V was cut by 1 base and J by 7 bases, with 14 bases left in between. This CDR3 is built from 14 residues. Germline V gene lookup returns CDR1 MGHRA and CDR2 YSYEKL. CDR3 protein: CASSQGRGGFEQYF. DNA of the CDR3: TGCGCCAGCAGCCAAGGAAGAGGCGGGTTTGAGCAGTACTTC.

This chain joins TRBV20-1 and TRBJ1-3; tentatively, D is TRBD1 (5 bases). The CDR3 spans 11 residues. CDR1 DFQATT and CDR2 SNEGSKA come from the germline V gene (reference sequence). V shed 3 bases and J shed 7 bases, with 7 bases lying between them. The CDR3 coding sequence is TGCAGTGCTAGTGCAGGGAACACCATATATTTT. This sequence encodes CSASAGNTIYF.

This rearrangement joins TRBV11-2 to TRBJ2-7; 8 bases agree with TRBD1. In germline, CDR1 is SGHAT, CDR2 FQNNGV. This CDR3 spans 13 amino acids. The trim removed 0 bases at V and 9 bases at J, leaving 4 bases unmatched. For the CDR3, the DNA is TGTGCCAGCAGCTTAGATAGCAGGGGGCTGCAGTACTTC. Its translation is CASSLDSRGLQYF.

This clone was seen a few times. The chain carries TRBV30 and TRBJ2-5, with D possibly matching TRBD2 (5 bases). The CDR3 totals 16 residues. Per germline, CDR1 GTSNPN and CDR2 SVGIG (reference sequence). Between the trimmed V and J ends, which lost 1 base and 3 bases, there was a span of 18 bases. The CDR3 reads CAWSAPKFIGEETQYF. DNA of the CDR3: TGTGCCTGGAGTGCCCCAAAATTTATCGGGGAAGAGACCCAGTACTTC.

This clone was seen a single time. The chain recombines TRBV5-1 with TRBJ2-6, with D possibly matching TRBD2 (6 bases). The CDR3 has 20 amino acids. Germline CDR1 is SGHRS and CDR2 is YFSETQ. Trimming took 0 bases from V and 0 from J, leaving 19 bases between them. The CDR3 DNA sequence: TGCGCCAGCAGCTTGGCCGAACGGGGAGGTCCCCGCTCTGGGGCCAACGTCCTGACTTTC. Encoded protein: CASSLAERGGPRSGANVLTF.

This clone occurred a few times. V is TRBV21-1 and J is TRBJ2-7; the table's D gene call, TRBD2, was not cross checked with the DNA. TRBV21-1 has pseudogene status. This CDR3 is 14 amino acids long. CDR3 loop: CARGGGTRPYEQYF. The CDR3 DNA follows: TGTGCCAGAGGGGGGGGGACTAGACCCTACGAGCAGTACTTC.

The rearrangement links TRBV5-1 to TRBJ2-1, with 10 bases aligning to TRBD2. With V trimmed by 8 bases and J by 0 bases, 8 bases remained unmatched. Germline V lookup: CDR1 SGHRS, CDR2 YFSETQ. CDR3 length: 16 residues. DNA for the CDR3: TGCGCCAGTAATTCTAGCGGGAGTAACTCCTACAATGAGCAGTTCTTC. Its translation: CASNSSGSNSYNEQFF. Looking up the rest from reference TRBV5-1 and TRBJ2-1 gives the full variable domain: KAGVTQTPRYLIKTRGQQVTLSCSPISGHRSVSWYQQTPGQGLQFLFEYFSETQRNKGNFPGRFSGRQFSNSRSEMNVSTLELGDSALYLCASNSSGSNSYNEQFFGPGTRLTVL.

This clone was recorded once. The V and J genes are TRBV11-2 and TRBJ2-7, with D perhaps TRBD1 (5 bases). Deletions cut 3 bases from V and 6 bases from J, with 15 bases between. Germline CDR1 is SGHAT and CDR2 is FQNNGV. CDR3 length: 14 amino acids. The CDR3 is CASSLGREEIEQYF. The CDR3 nucleotides are TGTGCCAGCAGCTTGGGCAGGGAAGAGATCGAGCAGTACTTC.

The rearrangement links TRBV11-3 to TRBJ1-1; TRBD1 agrees at 9 bases. Germline V gives CDR1 SGHNT, CDR2 YENEEA. The CDR3 sequence is 16 residues long. Unmatched junction bases numbered 9, after V lost 5 bases and J lost 2 bases. The DNA of the CDR3 is TGTGCCAGCAGCACCACCGGGACAGGGCACAACACTGAAGCTTTCTTT. It codes for CASSTTGTGHNTEAFF.

This rearrangement joins TRBV15 to TRBJ2-7; 10 nucleotides match TRBD2. This CDR3 spans 17 amino acids. Unmatched junction bases numbered 12, after V lost 5 bases and J lost 2 bases. Germline CDR1 and CDR2: LNHNV and YYDKDF (reference sequence). The CDR3 is CATSGTTSGRGTYEQYF. Here the CDR3 DNA reads TGTGCCACCAGCGGAACGACTAGCGGGCGAGGGACCTACGAGCAGTACTTC.

The chain couples TRBV20-1 to TRBJ1-6, with unresolved D. Per germline, CDR1 DFQATT and CDR2 SNEGSKA (reference sequence). V was cut by 3 bases and J by 15 bases, with 12 bases left in between. The CDR3 sequence is 11 residues long. The CDR3: CSASPQRVLHF. Written as DNA, the CDR3 is TGCAGTGCTAGTCCCCAGCGGGTCCTCCACTTT.

The rearrangement joins TRBV6-5 to TRBJ2-3; D may be TRBD2 (6 bases). V lost 0 bases and J lost 0, with 10 bases in between. Germline assignment: CDR1 MNHEY and CDR2 SVGAGI. The CDR3 extends over 16 amino acids. In DNA, the CDR3 is TGTGCCAGCAGTTACTCCCGCGGGGTGAGCACAGATACGCAGTATTTT. Its translation: CASSYSRGVSTDTQYF.

V gene TRBV7-2 combines with J gene TRBJ2-1; 16 bases map to TRBD2. V lost 5 bases and J lost 4; bases outside the gene matches: 8. Germline V gene sequence: CDR1 SGHTA, CDR2 FQGNSA. The CDR3 consists of 18 residues. The CDR3 bases are TGTGCCAGCAGCCCGGGACTAGCGGGAGGGCCCAGGTACAATGAGCAGTTCTTC. This codes for CASSPGLAGGPRYNEQFF.

The chain employs TRBV4-1 and TRBJ2-3, with D perhaps matching TRBD2 (6 bases). V lost 1 base and J 5 bases, leaving 10 bases between the germline ends. This CDR3 is built from 14 residues. Looked up from germline, CDR1 is MGHRA and CDR2 is YSYEKL. CDR3 DNA sequence: TGCGCCAGCAGCCAAGCCGTCGGGGGAGATACGCAGTATTTT. It translates to CASSQAVGGDTQYF.

J is TRBJ2-3 and V is TRBV5-1, with 8 bases aligning to TRBD2. The CDR3 has 16 residues. Germline assignment: CDR1 SGHRS and CDR2 YFSETQ. With V trimmed by 2 bases and J by 2 bases, 7 bases remained unmatched. This chain's CDR3 is CASSLGLAGLTDTQYF. CDR3 nucleotide sequence: TGCGCCAGCAGCTTAGGGTTAGCGGGACTCACAGATACGCAGTATTTT.

V and J are TRBV7-9 and TRBJ2-3; a weak D match, TRBD2 (5 bases). CDR1 and CDR2 (germline): SEHNR, FQNEAQ (reference sequence). Trimming stripped 6 bases from V and 2 bases from J, with 15 bases between. The CDR3 has 15 residues. CDR3 residues: CASRRTFDHTDTQYF. The CDR3 DNA is TGTGCCAGCAGGCGGACTTTTGATCACACAGATACGCAGTATTTT. The whole variable domain, remainder taken from reference TRBV7-9 and TRBJ2-3, is DTGVSQNPRHKITKRGQNVTFRCDPISEHNRLYWYRQTLGQGPEFLTYFQNEAQLEKSRLLSDRFSAERPKGSFSTLEIQRTEQGDSAMYLCASRRTFDHTDTQYFGPGTRLTVL.

The V call is TRBV7-4, the J call TRBJ2-7; 8 bases are a match to TRBD2. J gave up 4 bases and V 1 base, and 15 bases lay outside the gene matches. The length of the CDR3 is 18 residues. From germline, CDR1 is SGHVT and CDR2 SQSDAQ. The CDR3 here is CASSLGPRGAGAIYEQYF. The CDR3 DNA reads as TGTGCCAGCAGCTTAGGCCCCAGAGGAGCGGGGGCTATATACGAGCAGTACTTC.

This clone was counted between two and nine times. The genes are TRBV7-6 and TRBJ2-7; D gene ambiguous. V lost 3 bases and J lost 3, with 12 bases in between. The length of the CDR3 is 14 residues. Germline CDR1 reads SGHVS; CDR2 reads FNYEAQ. The CDR3 nucleotides read TGTGCCAGCAGCTTCCGAGACTTCTACTACGAGCAGTACTTC. This codes for CASSFRDFYYEQYF.

The chain couples TRBV11-2 to TRBJ2-7, with D perhaps TRBD2 (5 bases). V dropped 3 bases and J dropped 9 bases, with 15 bases sitting between them. Germline CDR1 and CDR2: SGHAT and FQNNGV. This CDR3 contains 13 residues. DNA of the CDR3: TGTGCCAGCAGCTTCTGGACTGTCCACGGGCAGTACTTC. Residues: CASSFWTVHGQYF.

This chain links TRBV11-3 with TRBJ2-1; no definite D call. The CDR3 is made up of 14 amino acids. The ends were cut back, 3 bases at V and 8 bases at J, with 14 bases in the middle. CDR1 SGHNT and CDR2 YENEEA come from the germline V gene. This CDR3 reads CASSFHPAPDEQFF. The CDR3 nucleotides read TGTGCCAGCAGCTTTCACCCAGCGCCGGATGAGCAGTTCTTC.